The T cell receptor (beta chain) described here comes from a study of cytomegalovirus exposure and HLA in healthy donors. The study ran its PCR with 60 Vbeta and 13 Jbeta primers. Method: immunoSEQ multiplex PCR; TCRdb's copy keeps in-frame clones and lacks some. This sample has over 85,000 clones, with around 8% found just once. Points on this clone: Its antigen is currently unknown.

Study-wide findings and caveats: An analysis was carried out later, and it reportedly showed fewer N-insertions in an Asian-associated ancestry cluster than the approximately 670-donor mean. Later, an analysis showed that TCR beta chains associated with HLA were more clonally expanded than others that were equally common.

The CDR3 has 13 amino acids. Germline assignment: CDR1 LGHNA and CDR2 YNFKEQ. The germline V and J ends were trimmed by 5 bases and 5 bases, with 12 bases remaining between them. This TCR was recovered from a man in his fifties or sixties in good health and CMV-seronegative. The sequenced sample consisted of PBMCs. J is TRBJ1-2 and V is TRBV4-2; TRBD1 might be the D (6 bases). CDR3: CASSDDRQYGYTF. For the CDR3, the DNA is TGTGCCAGCAGCGACGACAGGCAGTATGGCTACACCTTC.